A selection of T cell receptor beta chains follows, all from one sample in a study of T cell clones after liver transplantation. Sequencing was performed with immunoSEQ multiplex PCR; in TCRdb, only in-frame clones are kept and a portion is missing. The data contain around 110,000 clones, 90% of them seen just once; the ten biggest clones take up 0.8% to 0.9%. This sample comprised CD4+ T cells from blood, obtained 12 months after liver transplant. These receptor sequences come from a human patient who received a liver transplant. Some of the T cells might come from the graft donor. Each CDR3 is given with its conserved first and last residue. A D gene is named only where the DNA matches it firmly. A row's size may be missing; if present it is once, few, many or a size class.

v_gene	j_gene	abundance	d_gene	CDR3aa	CDR3nt
TRBV6-5	TRBJ2-5	NA	TRBD1	CASSYGTGGETQYF	TGTGCCAGCAGTTACGGGACAGGAGGAGAGACCCAGTACTTC
TRBV29-1	TRBJ1-1	NA	NA	CSVEALYTEAFF	TGCAGCGTTGAGGCGCTGTACACTGAAGCTTTCTTT
TRBV2	TRBJ2-3	NA	NA	CASSAGGGSADTQYF	TGTGCCAGCAGTGCGGGGGGCGGGAGCGCAGATACGCAGTATTTT
TRBV9	TRBJ1-2	NA	TRBD1	CASSATGVGYTF	TGTGCCAGCAGCGCGACAGGGGTTGGCTACACCTTC
TRBV5-4	TRBJ1-3	NA	TRBD1	CASSTRTGGNSGNTIYF	TGTGCCAGCAGCACCCGGACAGGGGGTAACTCTGGAAACACCATATATTTT
TRBV19	TRBJ2-7	NA	TRBD2	CATRTSTSGVYEQYF	TGTGCCACCAGAACATCGACTAGCGGGGTCTACGAGCAGTACTTC
TRBV6-5	TRBJ1-1	NA	NA	CASSKGGIGEAFF	TGTGCCAGCAGTAAGGGAGGGATCGGAGAAGCTTTCTTT
TRBV19	TRBJ2-7	NA	NA	CASSIGGGVIYEQYF	TGTGCCAGTAGTATAGGGGGCGGGGTAATCTACGAGCAGTACTTC
TRBV19	TRBJ2-7	NA	NA	CASSIIGVGYEQYF	TGTGCCAGTAGTATAATAGGGGTCGGATACGAGCAGTACTTC
TRBV19	TRBJ1-4	NA	NA	CASSPVQGGTEKLFF	TGTGCCAGTAGTCCGGTTCAGGGTGGTACTGAAAAACTGTTTTTT
TRBV14	TRBJ1-2	once	NA	CASSAGIDYGYTF	TGTGCCAGCAGCGCCGGGATAGACTATGGCTACACCTTC
TRBV5-8	TRBJ1-2	NA	TRBD1	CASSKKGQVDKNYGYTF	TGTGCCAGCAGCAAAAAGGGACAGGTCGATAAAAACTATGGCTACACCTTC
TRBV19	TRBJ1-2	NA	NA	CASNPGAGYGYTF	TGTGCCAGTAACCCGGGGGCTGGTTATGGCTACACCTTC
TRBV4-2	TRBJ2-1	NA	NA	CASSLQGQGNNEQFF	TGTGCCAGCAGCCTCCAAGGGCAGGGTAACAATGAGCAGTTCTTC
TRBV2	TRBJ2-2	NA	NA	CASSEPRGGELFF	TGTGCCAGCAGTGAACCGAGGGGCGGGGAGCTGTTTTTT
TRBV19	TRBJ2-1	NA	TRBD2	CASSISALAGGNEQFF	TGTGCCAGTAGTATCTCGGCGCTAGCGGGAGGCAATGAGCAGTTCTTC
TRBV4-3	TRBJ1-5	NA	NA	CASSHGLGQPQHF	TGCGCCAGCAGCCACGGTTTGGGGCAGCCCCAGCATTTT
TRBV28	TRBJ2-7	NA	TRBD2	CASRETSGVREQYF	TGTGCCAGCAGGGAGACTAGCGGGGTAAGGGAGCAGTACTTC
TRBV30	TRBJ1-2	NA	TRBD1	CAWRGDRGLGYTF	TGTGCCTGGAGAGGGGACAGGGGGCTTGGCTACACCTTC
TRBV30	TRBJ2-5	NA	NA	CAWRTAGRTETQYF	TGTGCCTGGAGGACTGCGGGGAGGACGGAGACCCAGTACTTC
TRBV19	TRBJ2-1	NA	NA	CASSIAGVNEQFF	TGTGCCAGTAGTATAGCTGGGGTCAATGAGCAGTTCTTC
TRBV11-2	TRBJ2-5	NA	TRBD2	CASSSSGLAGVGQETQYF	TGTGCCAGCAGCTCTTCGGGACTAGCGGGAGTAGGGCAAGAGACCCAGTACTTC
TRBV7-3	TRBJ2-3	NA	NA	CASSLNPGTDTQYF	TGTGCCAGCAGCCTTAACCCGGGCACAGATACGCAGTATTTT
TRBV28	TRBJ2-7	NA	TRBD1	CASSFSWDRGSGRARYEQYF	TGTGCCAGCAGTTTTTCCTGGGACAGGGGATCGGGGAGGGCCAGGTACGAGCAGTACTTC
TRBV18	TRBJ2-6	NA	NA	CASSRQDSGANVLTF	TGTGCCAGCTCAAGACAGGACTCTGGGGCCAACGTCCTGACTTTC
TRBV2	TRBJ1-5	NA	NA	CASSPQSNQPQHF	TGTGCCAGCAGCCCCCAATCCAATCAGCCCCAGCATTTT
TRBV5-6	TRBJ1-1	NA	TRBD1	CASSKPGQGSFNTEAFF	TGTGCCAGCAGCAAACCGGGACAGGGAAGCTTTAACACTGAAGCTTTCTTT
TRBV7-3	TRBJ1-1	NA	NA	CASSPQAETEAFF	TGTGCCAGCAGCCCCCAGGCGGAAACTGAAGCTTTCTTT
TRBV28	TRBJ2-5	NA	TRBD1	CASRDSWETQYF	TGTGCCAGCCGGGACAGCTGGGAGACCCAGTACTTC
TRBV10-1	TRBJ2-2	NA	NA	CASTASPVGFSISQRGTGELFF	TGCGCCAGCACCGCGAGTCCCGTGGGGTTTAGCATCTCCCAACGGGGCACCGGGGAGCTGTTTTTT
TRBV4-3	TRBJ2-6	NA	NA	CASSQEPQGSGANVLTF	TGCGCCAGCAGCCAAGAGCCCCAGGGGAGTGGGGCCAACGTCCTGACTTTC
TRBV7-2	TRBJ2-3	NA	NA	CASSPTGPDTQYF	TGTGCCAGCAGCCCCACAGGGCCCGATACGCAGTATTTT
TRBV5-4	TRBJ2-5	NA	NA	CASSIQNQETQYF	TGTGCCAGCAGTATACAGAACCAAGAGACCCAGTACTTC
TRBV4-2	TRBJ2-7	NA	TRBD2	CASSPQSSGSYEQYF	TGTGCCAGCAGCCCCCAGTCTAGCGGGTCCTACGAGCAGTACTTC
TRBV11-2	TRBJ1-1	NA	NA	CASSSDGTYNTEAFF	TGTGCCAGCAGCTCAGACGGGACCTACAACACTGAAGCTTTCTTT
TRBV4-2	TRBJ2-3	NA	TRBD2	CASSPWGTSGTDTQYF	TGTGCCAGCAGCCCGTGGGGGACTAGCGGCACAGATACGCAGTATTTT
TRBV6-5	TRBJ1-2	NA	TRBD1	CASKTGGLGYTF	TGTGCCAGCAAAACAGGGGGCCTTGGCTACACCTTC
TRBV19	TRBJ1-5	NA	NA	CGAGSLSGPQHF	TGTGGGGCGGGCTCCCTTAGTGGGCCCCAGCATTTT